The TCR beta chain under discussion was sequenced for a study of blood T cell repertoires in COVID-19. Study background: Samples came from the United States, Italy and Spain, spanning acute and convalescent COVID-19. The cDNA or gDNA used as material had been derived from T cells, B-cell-depleted T cells, or PBMCs.

How the authors handled the data: Amplification from reference gene primers served as the basis for estimated nucleated cell counts. Libraries were prepared by immunoSEQ multiplex PCR; TCRdb keeps only in-frame clonotypes and omits some of them. Clonal size and the V and J genes are those of that table, whereas D and trimming came from the DNA. Here the sample spans fewer than 150,000 clones, 70% to 85% being singletons. Sequencing was carried out using peripheral blood. The source is a human donor in a cohort sampled during active COVID-19.

CDR3 nucleotides: TGTGCCATCTCCCAGGACAGGAACACAGATACGCAGTATTTT. It codes for CAISQDRNTDTQYF. This rearrangement joins TRBV10-3 to TRBJ2-3, with 7 bases aligning to TRBD1. J lost 2 bases, V lost 8 bases, and 7 bases had no gene match. The CDR3 has 14 amino acids. Germline-derived CDR1 and CDR2 are ENHRY and SYGVKD.